This TCR beta chain was profiled in a study of metastatic and nonmetastatic thyroid tumors. Treatment of any kind had been given to no patient before thyroid surgery. This CDR3 comprises 19 residues. The germline gives CDR1 MDHEN, CDR2 SYDVKM. J lost 3 bases, V lost 1 base, and 12 bases had no gene match. TCRdb re-called the PCR reads via MiXCR. The data show about 15,000 clones, about 35% seen once. Specimen: tumor tissue. The clonotype was recovered from a male donor with papillary thyroid cancer or a benign thyroid nodule (not recorded which). Some clones in this sample may be carry-over from other donors' samples. The rearrangement uses TRBV28 and TRBJ1-5; TRBD1 matches at 10 bases. CDR3 sequence (DNA): TGTGCCAGCAGTTTATCATTGACAGGGGGCGATACATACAATCAGCCCCAGCATTTT. This sequence encodes CASSLSLTGGDTYNQPQHF.